These 5 T cell receptor beta chains were all obtained from the same sample, sequenced in a study of T cell responses to AZD1222 COVID-19 vaccine. Measured with immunoSEQ multiplex PCR; TCRdb has only the in-frame clones, and not every one. The sample includes 150,000 to 200,000 clones, around 89% of them seen just once. This material consisted of peripheral blood, taken 28 days after the second dose of the MenACWY control vaccine. These receptors were taken from an adult who received the MenACWY meningococcal vaccine as a control.

This sequence joins TRBV18 and TRBJ2-1; TRBD2 agrees at 11 bases. This CDR3 comprises 16 residues. The germline V gene encodes CDR1 KGHSH and CDR2 LQKENI. V shed 2 bases and J 7 bases; nucleotides not matched to a gene: 7. CDR3 loop: CASSPTIAGGPNEQFF. DNA of the CDR3: TGTGCCAGCTCACCAACCATAGCGGGAGGGCCAAATGAGCAGTTCTTC.

The V call is TRBV6-4, the J call TRBJ2-1; D may be TRBD2 (6 bases). Trimming shortened V by 6 bases and J by 0 bases, and 12 bases separated the two germline ends. The CDR3 is 15 residues long. Germline V lookup: CDR1 MRHNA, CDR2 SNTAGT. CDR3 coding DNA: TGTGCCAGCAGGAAGGACGGGGGCTCCTACAATGAGCAGTTCTTC. Protein product: CASRKDGGSYNEQFF.

The V call is TRBV30, the J call TRBJ1-6; TRBD1 might be the D (6 bases). V gave up 2 bases and J gave up 10 bases, with 15 bases separating them. Germline V gene data show CDR1 as GTSNPN and CDR2 as SVGIG (reference sequence). This CDR3 contains 14 residues. This CDR3 is CAWSKGQDGSPLHF. The CDR3 nucleotides are TGTGCCTGGAGTAAGGGACAAGACGGATCACCCCTCCACTTT.

The chain has TRBV19 and TRBJ1-1; weak D call: TRBD1 (6 bases). The germline V gene has CDR1 LNHDA and CDR2 SQIVND (reference sequence). Trimming cost V 10 bases and J 0 bases, with 9 bases left between them. CDR3 length: 12 amino acids. The CDR3 nucleotides read TGTGCCACACAGGGAATGAACACTGAAGCTTTCTTT. It encodes CATQGMNTEAFF.

This chain links TRBV10-3 with TRBJ1-1; TRBD1 agrees at 8 bases. After removal of 6 bases from V and 2 bases from J, the junction contained 2 bases not matched to a gene. Germline CDR1 and CDR2: ENHRY and SYGVKD. This CDR3 is built from 13 residues. This CDR3 is CAIRTGANTEAFF. DNA of the CDR3: TGTGCCATCAGGACAGGGGCTAACACTGAAGCTTTCTTT.